These 30 T cell receptor beta chains were sequenced from one sample in a study of cytomegalovirus exposure and HLA in healthy donors. Use of 60 Vbeta and 13 Jbeta primers characterized the PCR. Assay used: immunoSEQ multiplex PCR; TCRdb lists only in-frame clones, some missing. Altogether around 100,000 clones are present, 70% being singletons, with the ten largest covering around 8.2%. Sequencing was carried out using PBMCs. These TCRs come from a man aged 30 to 39 in good health and CMV-seropositive.

V is TRBV7-3 and J is TRBJ2-2; 11 bases align to TRBD2. V lost 5 bases, J lost 11 bases, and 4 bases stayed unmatched. From germline, CDR1 is SGHTA and CDR2 FQGTGA. The CDR3 totals 13 residues. The CDR3 DNA follows: TGTGCCAGCAGCACACTAGCGGGGGCAGAGCTGTTTTTT. The encoded protein is CASSTLAGAELFF.

The chain couples TRBV19 to TRBJ2-5, with 8 bases fitting TRBD1. This CDR3 spans 13 amino acids. Germline-derived CDR1 and CDR2 are LNHDA and SQIVND (reference sequence). Germline trimming cut 9 bases from V and 4 bases from J; bases unmatched to any gene: 7. CDR3 residues: CASGQGYRETQYF. The CDR3 coding sequence is TGTGCCAGCGGACAGGGCTACAGAGAGACCCAGTACTTC. Using reference TRBV19 and TRBJ2-5 for the parts outside the CDR3, the full variable domain is DGGITQSPKYLFRKEGQNVTLSCEQNLNHDAMYWYRQDPGQGLRLIYYSQIVNDFQKGDIAEGYSVSREKKESFPLTVTSAQKNPTAFYLCASGQGYRETQYFGPGTRLLVL.

This sequence joins TRBV30 and TRBJ2-7; tentative D call: TRBD1 (5 bases). The CDR3 runs to 14 residues. Trimming shortened V by 2 bases and J by 7 bases, and 18 bases separated the two germline ends. Germline values: CDR1 GTSNPN, CDR2 SVGIG (reference sequence). The CDR3 loop is CAWSPTGASEEQYF. The CDR3 region has the DNA TGTGCCTGGAGTCCTACAGGTGCCAGTGAGGAGCAGTACTTC.

This clone occurred a few times. One junction end does not reproduce the germline sequence, and a read error may be involved. V usage is TRBV14 and J usage is TRBJ1-5; D perhaps matches TRBD1 (6 bases). The CDR3 totals 14 residues. Looked up from germline, CDR1 is SGHDN and CDR2 is FVKESK. As DNA, the CDR3 is TGTGCCAGCAGCCATAACAGGGATCCTCAGTCCCAGCATTTT. Translated: CASSHNRDPQSQHF. The whole variable domain, remainder taken from reference TRBV14 and TRBJ1-5, is EAGVTQFPSHSVIEKGQTVTLRCDPISGHDNLYWYRRVMGKEIKFLLHFVKESKQDESGMPNNRFLAERTGGTYSTLKVQPAELEDSGVYFCASSHNRDPQSQHFGDGTRLSIL.

V gene TRBV11-3 combines with J gene TRBJ1-5; D is perhaps TRBD1 (5 bases). This CDR3 region has 19 residues. Germline assignment: CDR1 SGHNT and CDR2 YENEEA. Trimming took off 0 bases at V and 3 bases at J, with 21 bases between the two ends. The CDR3 sequence is CASSLEGRDPLENNQPQHF. DNA of the CDR3: TGTGCCAGCAGCTTAGAAGGGAGGGACCCCCTAGAGAACAATCAGCCCCAGCATTTT.

The rearrangement joins TRBV2 to TRBJ2-1; 9 positions match TRBD1. Germline V lookup: CDR1 SNHLY, CDR2 FYNNEI. With 0 bases clipped from V and 10 bases from J, the junction kept 10 bases outside the gene matches. The CDR3 is 16 residues long. The DNA for the CDR3 is TGTGCCAGCAGTGAAGCGAGGGGGACAGGGTATCGAGAGCAGTTCTTC. Translating gives CASSEARGTGYREQFF.

The chain recombines TRBV5-6 with TRBJ2-3; 9 bases match TRBD1. The CDR3 consists of 16 residues. Unmatched junction bases numbered 7, after V lost 5 bases and J lost 0 bases. Germline-derived CDR1 and CDR2 are SGHDT and YYEEEE. In DNA form, the CDR3 reads TGTGCCAGCAGTGACAGGGGGACGAGAAGCACAGATACGCAGTATTTT. Translation: CASSDRGTRSTDTQYF.

The chain employs TRBV10-3 and TRBJ2-7; possibly TRBD1 for D (5 bases). This CDR3 is 13 amino acids long. Trimming stripped 2 bases from V and 2 bases from J, with 7 bases between. Germline CDR1 reads ENHRY; CDR2 reads SYGVKD. CDR3: CAISEPGTYEQYF. CDR3 DNA sequence: TGTGCCATCAGTGAGCCAGGGACCTACGAGCAGTACTTC.

The chain carries TRBV2 and TRBJ2-7; no clear D. This CDR3 region has 13 residues. Per germline, CDR1 SNHLY and CDR2 FYNNEI. V dropped 6 bases and J dropped 2 bases, with 11 bases sitting between them. The CDR3 loop reads CASRGRPTYEQYF. The CDR3 DNA reads as TGTGCCAGCAGGGGCAGGCCCACCTACGAGCAGTACTTC.

DNA of the CDR3: TGCGCCAGCAGCCAAGAAACTAGCGGGGGGAAACAAGAGACCCAGTACTTC. This gives the protein CASSQETSGGKQETQYF. The J gene is TRBJ2-5, the V gene TRBV4-1; 12 positions match TRBD2. This CDR3 is built from 17 residues. The J segment lost 2 bases and the V segment lost 0 bases, leaving 4 bases of the junction unmatched. The germline V gene has CDR1 MGHRA and CDR2 YSYEKL.

This sequence joins TRBV10-3 and TRBJ2-3, with 7 nucleotides matching TRBD2. V lost 10 bases and J lost 6; bases outside the gene matches: 13. The V gene's germline CDR1 is ENHRY and CDR2 SYGVKD. The CDR3 is 14 residues long. The CDR3 region has the DNA TGTGCCACCTCTGGGGGAGGGCCTGTGGATACGCAGTATTTT. The encoded protein is CATSGGGPVDTQYF.

The V call is TRBV11-2, the J call TRBJ2-7; 10 bases line up with TRBD1. Germline-derived CDR1 and CDR2 are SGHAT and FQNNGV. This CDR3 has 15 amino acids. Trimming took 7 bases from V and 3 from J; bases not matched to a gene: 9. CDR3 in amino acids: CASIYTDRGFYEQYF. The DNA of the CDR3 is TGTGCCAGCATTTACACGGACAGGGGGTTCTACGAGCAGTACTTC.

This chain uses TRBV9 with TRBJ2-6, with a possible D match to TRBD2 (5 bases). Per germline, CDR1 SGDLS and CDR2 YYNGEE. Trimming stripped 3 bases from V and 0 bases from J, with 19 bases between. The CDR3 runs 19 residues. The CDR3 sequence is CASSGGFESPYSGANVLTF. CDR3 bases: TGTGCCAGCAGCGGAGGGTTTGAGTCCCCCTACTCTGGGGCCAACGTCCTGACTTTC.

The genes are TRBV29-1 and TRBJ1-2, with D possibly being TRBD1 (6 bases). CDR3 length: 14 residues. The germline V and J ends were trimmed by 2 bases and 5 bases, with 15 bases remaining between them. CDR1 is SQVTM, CDR2 ANQGSEA, per germline. The CDR3 nucleotides are TGCAGCGTTGAAAGAGAGGGGGTTACTTATGGCTACACCTTC. Protein product: CSVEREGVTYGYTF.

This sequence joins TRBV5-6 and TRBJ1-2; D unresolved. From germline, CDR1 is SGHDT and CDR2 YYEEEE. Trimming shortened V by 1 base and J by 6 bases, and 10 bases separated the two germline ends. The CDR3 runs 13 residues. As DNA, the CDR3 is TGTGCCAGCAGCTTGCGGACCGGGGATGGCTACACCTTC. Its translation: CASSLRTGDGYTF.

The V gene is TRBV13, the J gene TRBJ2-1, with TRBD1 matching over 8 bases. CDR1 and CDR2 from the germline V gene are PRHDT and FYEKMQ (reference sequence). Trimming at V came to 4 bases and at J to 2 bases, leaving 7 bases not matched to a gene. The CDR3 totals 16 residues. CDR3 sequence reads: CASSWIGQGAYNEQFF. The CDR3 DNA reads TGTGCCAGCAGCTGGATCGGACAGGGAGCCTACAATGAGCAGTTCTTC.

The chain links TRBV2 to TRBJ1-2; TRBD1 is a possible D gene (6 bases). This CDR3 contains 16 residues. Germline assignment: CDR1 SNHLY and CDR2 FYNNEI. Trimming stripped 3 bases from V and 0 bases from J, with 14 bases between. CDR3 sequence: CASSDPPGATNYGYTF. Here the CDR3 DNA reads TGTGCCAGCAGTGATCCTCCAGGGGCTACTAACTATGGCTACACCTTC.

J is TRBJ1-1 and V is TRBV5-4, with 7 bases matching TRBD1. V lost 5 bases to trimming and J lost 11 bases; unmatched junction nucleotides: 6. The germline CDR1 and CDR2 sequences are SGHNT and YYREEE (reference sequence). The CDR3 runs to 11 residues. The CDR3: CASREQGQAFF. CDR3 in DNA: TGTGCCAGCAGGGAACAGGGGCAGGCTTTCTTT.

This chain connects TRBV27 to TRBJ1-1, with 9 positions matching TRBD1. With 5 bases clipped from V and 4 bases from J, the junction kept 8 bases outside the gene matches. This CDR3 comprises 15 residues. The germline gives CDR1 MNHEY, CDR2 SMNVEV (reference sequence). In nucleotides, the CDR3 is TGTGCCAGCAGTGCTACAGGGGGCTGGGGCACTGAAGCTTTCTTT. The encoded protein is CASSATGGWGTEAFF.

The chain recombines TRBV11-2 with TRBJ2-7; 9 nucleotides align to TRBD2. Unmatched junction bases numbered 6, after V lost 1 base and J lost 2 bases. The germline CDR1 and CDR2 sequences are SGHAT and FQNNGV. This CDR3 region has 16 residues. The CDR3 spells CASSLGASGDAYEQYV. The CDR3, as DNA: TGTGCCAGCAGCTTAGGGGCTAGCGGGGATGCCTACGAGCAGTACGTC.

This clone was seen just once. CDR3 region: CASSTRQVNEKLFF. The CDR3 DNA reads as TGTGCCAGCAGTACTCGACAGGTTAATGAAAAACTGTTTTTT. This chain links TRBV6-1 with TRBJ1-4, with D maybe TRBD1 (6 bases). Germline V gene data show CDR1 as MNHNS and CDR2 as SASEGT. CDR3 length: 14 amino acids. With 5 bases removed from V and 4 bases from J, the gap between germline ends came to 11 bases.

The chain is built from TRBV18 and TRBJ1-1; D ambiguous. The CDR3 has 12 residues. Germline CDR1 KGHSH, CDR2 LQKENI. Trimming shortened V by 2 bases and J by 4 bases, and 5 bases separated the two germline ends. The CDR3 nucleotides read TGTGCCAGCTCACCAGGCCTCACTGAAGCTTTCTTT. As protein: CASSPGLTEAFF.

This chain uses TRBV2 with TRBJ2-3; possible D gene TRBD1, 6 bases. Germline V gives CDR1 SNHLY, CDR2 FYNNEI. CDR3 size: 15 residues. The V gene lost 8 bases and the J gene lost 3 bases, with 18 bases spanning the gap. The CDR3 coding sequence is TGTGCCAGCCCCCCCACGGGACATGCTACAGATACGCAGTATTTT. Its protein product is CASPPTGHATDTQYF.

This clone was found once. The V and J genes are TRBV30 and TRBJ2-2; D is possibly TRBD2 (6 bases). Germline V lookup: CDR1 GTSNPN, CDR2 SVGIG (reference sequence). The length of the CDR3 is 13 residues. In nucleotides, the CDR3 is TGTGCGCGGAGGCTAGGGAGGACCGGGGAGCTGTTTTTT. This translates into CARRLGRTGELFF.

The CDR3 spells CASSRTINQPQHF. CDR3 nucleotides: TGTGCCAGCAGTAGGACAATCAATCAGCCCCAGCATTTT. The chain joins TRBV27 to TRBJ1-5; a possible D gene is TRBD1 (5 bases). The V gene's germline CDR1 is MNHEY and CDR2 SMNVEV (reference sequence). V was cut by 5 bases and J by 3 bases, with 8 bases left in between. The CDR3 contains 13 residues.

J is TRBJ1-4 and V is TRBV5-1; possible D gene TRBD1, 6 bases. CDR1 and CDR2 from the germline V gene are SGHRS and YFSETQ. There are 14 residues in the CDR3. The ends were cut back, 1 base at V and 7 bases at J, with 11 bases in the middle. The CDR3 DNA follows: TGCGCCAGCAGCTTGACAGGGATAGGTGAAAAACTGTTTTTT. It translates to CASSLTGIGEKLFF.

The rearrangement uses TRBV9 and TRBJ2-3, with 10 bases that match TRBD2. CDR1 is SGDLS and CDR2 is YYNGEE in the germline V gene. Unmatched junction bases numbered 7, after V lost 6 bases and J lost 3 bases. The CDR3 contains 15 residues. CDR3 in DNA: TGTGCCAGCACCTTAGCGGGAGGTGGGACAGATACGCAGTATTTT. It yields the protein CASTLAGGGTDTQYF.

The rearrangement uses TRBV30 and TRBJ2-7; 9 bases agree with TRBD1. V shed 1 base, J shed 4 bases, and the junction held 2 bases outside the gene matches. CDR3 length: 13 residues. From germline, CDR1 is GTSNPN and CDR2 SVGIG (reference sequence). CDR3 in DNA: TGTGCCTGGAGTGCAGACAGGGGGTACGAGCAGTACGTC. Translation gives CAWSADRGYEQYV.

DNA for the CDR3: TGTGCCAGTGCAGGGGGCCCAGCTAACTATGGCTACACCTTC. It translates to CASAGGPANYGYTF. The genes are TRBV6-1 and TRBJ1-2; TRBD1 matches 8 bases. The V gene end was trimmed by 9 bases and the J gene end by 0 bases; junction bases not matched to a gene: 6. CDR1 is MNHNS, CDR2 SASEGT, per germline. The CDR3 covers 14 residues.

This clone showed up just once. This rearrangement joins TRBV7-9 to TRBJ2-3; the D is unclear. The CDR3 loop spans 14 amino acids. The V gene lost 5 bases and the J gene lost 0 bases, with 9 bases spanning the gap. CDR1 and CDR2 (germline): SEHNR, FQNEAQ (reference sequence). The CDR3 is CASSLSLSTDTQYF. CDR3 DNA: TGTGCCAGCAGCCTATCTCTGAGCACAGATACGCAGTATTTT. Full variable domain (outside the CDR3, taken from reference TRBV7-9 and TRBJ2-3): DTGVSQNPRHKITKRGQNVTFRCDPISEHNRLYWYRQTLGQGPEFLTYFQNEAQLEKSRLLSDRFSAERPKGSFSTLEIQRTEQGDSAMYLCASSLSLSTDTQYFGPGTRLTVL.